A single TCR beta chain is shown here with its context. Per the study methods: Amplification of reference gene primers provided the estimated nucleated cell counts. The table came from immunoSEQ multiplex PCR; TCRdb's copy has only in-frame clones and leaves some out. The D gene and trimming were derived from the DNA, and the V and J assignments and clone size from that table. Among under 200,000 clones listed, 86% were seen once. The sample originates from a study of blood T cell repertoires in COVID-19. Overall study context: Collection of acute and convalescent COVID-19 samples took place in the United States, Italy and Spain. Sources were T cells, B-cell-depleted T cells, or PBMCs; the material itself was cDNA or gDNA.

The clonotype was recovered from a woman aged 80 or over in a cohort sampled during active or convalescent COVID-19. The sequenced sample consisted of peripheral blood.

CDR3 in DNA: TGTGCCAGTAGTTGGCGGGGCGATGCCTACGAGCAGTACTTC. Protein sequence: CASSWRGDAYEQYF. The chain links TRBV19 to TRBJ2-7, with D possibly TRBD2 on 6 matching bases. Per germline, CDR1 LNHDA and CDR2 SQIVND (reference sequence). The CDR3 runs 14 residues. Trimming left V 5 bases short and J 2 bases short, with 13 bases between. The whole variable domain, remainder taken from reference TRBV19 and TRBJ2-7, is DGGITQSPKYLFRKEGQNVTLSCEQNLNHDAMYWYRQDPGQGLRLIYYSQIVNDFQKGDIAEGYSVSREKKESFPLTVTSAQKNPTAFYLCASSWRGDAYEQYFGPGTRLTVT.